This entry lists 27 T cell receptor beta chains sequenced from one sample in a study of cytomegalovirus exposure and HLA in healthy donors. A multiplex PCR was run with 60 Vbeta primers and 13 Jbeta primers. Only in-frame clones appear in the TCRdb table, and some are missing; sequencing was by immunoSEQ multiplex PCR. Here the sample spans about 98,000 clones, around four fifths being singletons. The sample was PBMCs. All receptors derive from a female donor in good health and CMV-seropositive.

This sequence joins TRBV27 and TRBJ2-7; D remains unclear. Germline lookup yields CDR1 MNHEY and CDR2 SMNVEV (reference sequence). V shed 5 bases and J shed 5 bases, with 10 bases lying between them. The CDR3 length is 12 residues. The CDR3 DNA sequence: TGTGCCAGCAGTCTTGACACGAACGAGCAGTACTTC. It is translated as CASSLDTNEQYF.

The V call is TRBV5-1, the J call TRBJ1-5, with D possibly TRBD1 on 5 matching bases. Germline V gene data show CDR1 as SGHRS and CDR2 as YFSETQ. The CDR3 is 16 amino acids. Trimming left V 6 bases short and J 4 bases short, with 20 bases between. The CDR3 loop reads CASTLEGGRANQPQHF. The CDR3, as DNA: TGCGCCAGCACCCTGGAGGGTGGCAGGGCGAATCAGCCCCAGCATTTT.

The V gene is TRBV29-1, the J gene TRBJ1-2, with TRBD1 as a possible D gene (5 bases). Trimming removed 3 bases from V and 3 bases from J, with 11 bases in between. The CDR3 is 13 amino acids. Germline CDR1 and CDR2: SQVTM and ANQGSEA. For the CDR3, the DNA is TGCAGCGTTGATAGGGGCGGGGACTATGGCTACACCTTC. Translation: CSVDRGGDYGYTF.

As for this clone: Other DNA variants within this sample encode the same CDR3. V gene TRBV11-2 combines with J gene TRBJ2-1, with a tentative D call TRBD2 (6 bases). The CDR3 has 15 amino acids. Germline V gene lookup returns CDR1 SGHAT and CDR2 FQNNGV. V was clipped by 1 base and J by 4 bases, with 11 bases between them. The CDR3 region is CASSLVSGGYNEQFF. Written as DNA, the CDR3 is TGTGCCAGCAGCTTAGTTTCCGGGGGTTACAATGAGCAGTTCTTC.

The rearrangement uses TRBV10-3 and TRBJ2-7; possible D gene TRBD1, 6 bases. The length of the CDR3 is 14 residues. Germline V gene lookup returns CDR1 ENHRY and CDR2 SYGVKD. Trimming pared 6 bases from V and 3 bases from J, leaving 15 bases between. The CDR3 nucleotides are TGTGCCATCAGGAACAGGGACATCAACTACGAGCAGTACTTC. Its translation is CAIRNRDINYEQYF.

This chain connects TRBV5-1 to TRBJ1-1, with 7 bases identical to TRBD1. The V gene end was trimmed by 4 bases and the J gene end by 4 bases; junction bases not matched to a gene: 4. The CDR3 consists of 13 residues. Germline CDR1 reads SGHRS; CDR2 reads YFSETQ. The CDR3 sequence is CASSKNRGTEAFF. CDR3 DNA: TGCGCCAGCAGCAAAAACAGGGGCACTGAAGCTTTCTTT.

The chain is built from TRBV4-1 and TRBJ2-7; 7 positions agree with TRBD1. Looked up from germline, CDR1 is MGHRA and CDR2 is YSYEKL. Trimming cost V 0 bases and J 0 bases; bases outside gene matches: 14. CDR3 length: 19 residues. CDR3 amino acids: CASSQDIQGGRGRSYEQYF. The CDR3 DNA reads TGCGCCAGCAGCCAAGATATCCAGGGCGGAAGGGGGCGCTCCTACGAGCAGTACTTC.

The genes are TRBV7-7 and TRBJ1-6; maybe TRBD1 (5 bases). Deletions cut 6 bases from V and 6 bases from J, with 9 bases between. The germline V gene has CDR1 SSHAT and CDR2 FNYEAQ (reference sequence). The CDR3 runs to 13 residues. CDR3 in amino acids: CASSSGLNSPLHF. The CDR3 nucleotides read TGTGCCAGCAGTTCGGGACTTAATTCACCCCTCCACTTT.

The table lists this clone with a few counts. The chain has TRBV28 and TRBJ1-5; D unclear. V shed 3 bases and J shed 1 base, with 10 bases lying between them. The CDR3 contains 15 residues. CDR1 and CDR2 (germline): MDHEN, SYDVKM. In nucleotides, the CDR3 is TGTGCCAGCAGTTTTTTGAGGGTGAGCAATCAGCCCCAGCATTTT. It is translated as CASSFLRVSNQPQHF.

The CDR3 is CASSEGQGAQYF. The CDR3 DNA is TGTGCCAGCAGTGAAGGTCAGGGGGCCCAGTACTTC. V is TRBV2 and J is TRBJ2-5, with 7 nucleotides matching TRBD1. The CDR3 is 12 amino acids. After removal of 1 base from V and 9 bases from J, the junction contained 2 bases not matched to a gene. CDR1 is SNHLY, CDR2 FYNNEI, per germline.

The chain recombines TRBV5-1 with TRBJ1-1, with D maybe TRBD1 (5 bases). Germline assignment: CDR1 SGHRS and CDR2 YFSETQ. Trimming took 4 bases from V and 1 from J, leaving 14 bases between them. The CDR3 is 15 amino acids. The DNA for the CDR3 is TGCGCCAGCAGCCGGCCCCAGGGAAAGAACACTGAAGCTTTCTTT. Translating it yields CASSRPQGKNTEAFF.

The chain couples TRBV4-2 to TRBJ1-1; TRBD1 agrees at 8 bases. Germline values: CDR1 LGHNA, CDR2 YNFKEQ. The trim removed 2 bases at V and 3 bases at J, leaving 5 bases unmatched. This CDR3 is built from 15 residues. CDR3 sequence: CASSQRQGLDTEAFF. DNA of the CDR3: TGTGCCAGCAGCCAAAGACAGGGGCTGGACACTGAAGCTTTCTTT.

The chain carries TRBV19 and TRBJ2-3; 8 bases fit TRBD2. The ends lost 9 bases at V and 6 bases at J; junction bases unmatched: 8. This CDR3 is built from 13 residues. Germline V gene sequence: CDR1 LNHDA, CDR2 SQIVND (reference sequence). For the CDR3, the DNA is TGTGCCAGCCGGGGGGGCATAGTCGATACGCAGTATTTT. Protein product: CASRGGIVDTQYF.

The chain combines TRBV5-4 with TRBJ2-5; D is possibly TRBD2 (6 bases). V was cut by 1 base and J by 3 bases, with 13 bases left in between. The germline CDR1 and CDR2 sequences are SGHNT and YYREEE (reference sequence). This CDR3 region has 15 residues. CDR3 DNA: TGTGCCAGCAGCTTGCCGGGACTCGATAAAGAGACCCAGTACTTC. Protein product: CASSLPGLDKETQYF.

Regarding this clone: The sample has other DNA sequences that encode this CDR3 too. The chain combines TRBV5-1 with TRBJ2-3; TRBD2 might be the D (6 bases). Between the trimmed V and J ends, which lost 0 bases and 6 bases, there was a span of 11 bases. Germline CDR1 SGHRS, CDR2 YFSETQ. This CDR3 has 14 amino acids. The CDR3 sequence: CASSLGGTGDTQYF. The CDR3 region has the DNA TGCGCCAGCAGCTTGGGCGGGACCGGGGATACGCAGTATTTT. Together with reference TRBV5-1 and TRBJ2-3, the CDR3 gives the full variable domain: KAGVTQTPRYLIKTRGQQVTLSCSPISGHRSVSWYQQTPGQGLQFLFEYFSETQRNKGNFPGRFSGRQFSNSRSEMNVSTLELGDSALYLCASSLGGTGDTQYFGPGTRLTVL.

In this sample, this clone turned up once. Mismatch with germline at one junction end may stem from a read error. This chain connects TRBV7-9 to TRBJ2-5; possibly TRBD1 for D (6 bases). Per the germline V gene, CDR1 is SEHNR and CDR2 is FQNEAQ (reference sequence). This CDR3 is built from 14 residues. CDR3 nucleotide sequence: TGTTCCAGCAGCCCTAAACAGGGCGGAGAGACCCAGTACTTC. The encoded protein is CSSSPKQGGETQYF.

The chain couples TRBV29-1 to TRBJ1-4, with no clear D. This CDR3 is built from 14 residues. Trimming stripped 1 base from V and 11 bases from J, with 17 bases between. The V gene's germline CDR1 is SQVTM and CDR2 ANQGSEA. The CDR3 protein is CSVEVPGSPNKLFF. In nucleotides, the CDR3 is TGCAGCGTTGAAGTCCCAGGATCTCCGAACAAACTGTTTTTT.

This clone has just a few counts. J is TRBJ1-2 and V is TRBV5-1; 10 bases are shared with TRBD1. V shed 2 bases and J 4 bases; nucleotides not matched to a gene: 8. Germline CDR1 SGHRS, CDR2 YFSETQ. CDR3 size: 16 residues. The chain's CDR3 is CASSLPPTGGVYGYTF. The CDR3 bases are TGCGCCAGCAGCTTACCGCCGACAGGGGGCGTCTATGGCTACACCTTC.

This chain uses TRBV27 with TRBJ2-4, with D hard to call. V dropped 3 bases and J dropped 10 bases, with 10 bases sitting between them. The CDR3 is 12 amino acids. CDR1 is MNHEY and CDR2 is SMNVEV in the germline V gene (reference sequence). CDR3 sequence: CASSFPGAIQYF. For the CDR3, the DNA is TGTGCCAGCAGTTTTCCCGGAGCAATTCAGTACTTC.

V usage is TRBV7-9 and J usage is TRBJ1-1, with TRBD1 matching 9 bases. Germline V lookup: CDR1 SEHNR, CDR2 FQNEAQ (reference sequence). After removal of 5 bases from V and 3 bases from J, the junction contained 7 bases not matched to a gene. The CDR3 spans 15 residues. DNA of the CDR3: TGTGCCAGCAGCCCGATCGGGACAGGGTACACTGAAGCTTTCTTT. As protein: CASSPIGTGYTEAFF.

CDR3 protein: CASSLMTADTEAFF. The CDR3, as DNA: TGTGCCAGCAGCTTAATGACTGCGGACACTGAAGCTTTCTTT. The chain uses TRBV7-9 and TRBJ1-1; D is unresolved. Trimming left V 2 bases short and J 3 bases short, with 10 bases between. This CDR3 is 14 amino acids long. Germline loops: CDR1 SEHNR, CDR2 FQNEAQ (reference sequence).

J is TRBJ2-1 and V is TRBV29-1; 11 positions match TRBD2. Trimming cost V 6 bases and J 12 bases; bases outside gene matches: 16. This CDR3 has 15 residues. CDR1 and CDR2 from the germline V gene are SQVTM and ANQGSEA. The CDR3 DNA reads TGCAGCGTCGTATCTAGCGGGGGGCCATCCCGATCGCAGTTCTTC. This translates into CSVVSSGGPSRSQFF.

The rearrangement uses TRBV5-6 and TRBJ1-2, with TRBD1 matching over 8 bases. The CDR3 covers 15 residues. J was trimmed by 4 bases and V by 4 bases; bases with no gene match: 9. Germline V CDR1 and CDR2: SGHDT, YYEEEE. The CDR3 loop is CASSPDRVFLYGYTF. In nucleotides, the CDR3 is TGTGCCAGCAGCCCGGACAGGGTCTTTCTCTATGGCTACACCTTC.

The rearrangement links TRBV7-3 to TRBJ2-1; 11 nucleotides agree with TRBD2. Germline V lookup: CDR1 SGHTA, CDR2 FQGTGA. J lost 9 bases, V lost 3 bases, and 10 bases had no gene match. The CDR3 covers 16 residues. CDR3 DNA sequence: TGTGCCAGCAGCTTGGGTACTAGCGGGAGATTAGGTGAGCAGTTCTTC. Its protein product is CASSLGTSGRLGEQFF.

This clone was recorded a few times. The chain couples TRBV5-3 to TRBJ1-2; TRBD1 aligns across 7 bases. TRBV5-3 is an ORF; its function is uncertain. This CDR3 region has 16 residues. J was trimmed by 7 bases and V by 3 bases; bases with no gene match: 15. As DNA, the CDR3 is TGTGCCAGAAGCTCAACAGGACAGGCTGGGGTGGGTGGCTACACCTTC. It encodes CARSSTGQAGVGGYTF.

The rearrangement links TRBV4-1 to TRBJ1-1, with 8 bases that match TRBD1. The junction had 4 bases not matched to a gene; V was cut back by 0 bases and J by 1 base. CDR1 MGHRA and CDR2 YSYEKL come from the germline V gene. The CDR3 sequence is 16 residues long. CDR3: CASSQESGGGNTEAFF. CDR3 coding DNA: TGCGCCAGCAGCCAAGAGTCAGGGGGCGGGAACACTGAAGCTTTCTTT.

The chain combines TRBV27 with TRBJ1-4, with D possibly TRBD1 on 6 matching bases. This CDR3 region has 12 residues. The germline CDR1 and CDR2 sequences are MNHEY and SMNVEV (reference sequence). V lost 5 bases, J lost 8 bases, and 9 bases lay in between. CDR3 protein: CASSQQGEKLFF. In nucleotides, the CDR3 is TGTGCCAGCAGTCAACAGGGAGAAAAACTGTTTTTT.